Listed here are 7 T cell receptor beta chains from one sample, sequenced in a study of blood T cell repertoires in COVID-19. Sequencing was performed with immunoSEQ multiplex PCR; in TCRdb, only in-frame clones are kept and a portion is missing. The data hold over 100,000 clones, with roughly nine tenths observed a single time. What was sequenced was peripheral blood. These receptors were collected from a woman in her 70s with COVID-19, enrolled during active disease.

CDR3 bases: TGTGCCAGCAGCTCCCTTGCCCTTCGGGGGGCCCTTTTCGAAAAACTGTTTTTT. Its translation: CASSSLALRGALFEKLFF. The rearrangement joins TRBV7-6 to TRBJ1-4, with a tentative D call TRBD1 (6 bases). The germline V gene has CDR1 SGHVS and CDR2 FNYEAQ. The V gene lost 4 bases and the J gene lost 8 bases, with 26 bases spanning the gap. This CDR3 spans 18 amino acids.

This sequence joins TRBV3-1 (or the pseudogene TRBV3-2) and TRBJ1-6; D unresolved. Germline values: CDR1 LGHDT, CDR2 YNNKEL (reference sequence). This CDR3 spans 15 amino acids. The ends were cut back, 7 bases at V and 5 bases at J, with 15 bases in the middle. Here the CDR3 DNA reads TGTGCCAGCAACCCGGGAGGAGTTAATAATTCACCCCTCCACTTT. It specifies CASNPGGVNNSPLHF.

The table lists this clone with a few counts. This chain connects TRBV2 to TRBJ1-6; the D is unclear. The ends were cut back, 6 bases at V and 9 bases at J, with 12 bases in the middle. This CDR3 contains 13 residues. Germline V CDR1 and CDR2: SNHLY, FYNNEI. Written as DNA, the CDR3 is TGTGCCAGCAGGGCTGACAATAGTTCACCCCTCCACTTT. This translates into CASRADNSSPLHF. Full variable domain (remainder filled in from reference TRBV2 and TRBJ1-6): EPEVTQTPSHQVTQMGQEVILRCVPISNHLYFYWYRQILGQKVEFLVSFYNNEISEKSEIFDDQFSVERPDGSNFTLKIRSTKLEDSAMYFCASRADNSSPLHFGNGTRLTVT.

The chain links TRBV5-1 to TRBJ1-1, with no clear D. The CDR3 spans 15 residues. V lost 0 bases and J 1 base, leaving 10 bases between the germline ends. CDR1 SGHRS and CDR2 YFSETQ come from the germline V gene. The CDR3 sequence: CASSLEAAGNTEAFF. CDR3 nucleotide sequence: TGCGCCAGCAGCTTGGAAGCAGCGGGGAACACTGAAGCTTTCTTT.

The chain employs TRBV5-1 and TRBJ2-5, with D maybe TRBD2 (5 bases). Germline V gene lookup returns CDR1 SGHRS and CDR2 YFSETQ. Trimming pared 4 bases from V and 4 bases from J, leaving 14 bases between. This CDR3 comprises 14 residues. CDR3 DNA sequence: TGCGCCAGCAGCCTCAGCGGAGGAGGAGAGACCCAGTACTTC. Amino acids: CASSLSGGGETQYF.

The chain joins TRBV30 to TRBJ2-1; 7 bases are shared with TRBD1. Per the germline V gene, CDR1 is GTSNPN and CDR2 is SVGIG (reference sequence). Trimming took 5 bases from V and 5 from J; bases not matched to a gene: 3. This CDR3 has 12 residues. The CDR3 spells CAWDRENNEQFF. The DNA for the CDR3 is TGTGCCTGGGACAGGGAAAACAATGAGCAGTTCTTC.

The genes are TRBV10-2 and TRBJ1-3; 9 positions agree with TRBD1. This CDR3 has 16 amino acids. The germline V gene encodes CDR1 WSHSY and CDR2 SAAADI. V was pared by 6 bases and J by 3 bases, with 9 bases of the junction left unmatched. The CDR3 protein is CASRDPGQGNGNTIYF. The CDR3 coding sequence is TGCGCCAGCAGAGACCCTGGACAGGGGAATGGAAACACCATATATTTT.